These 26 T cell receptor beta chains originate from one sample sequenced in a study of blood T cell repertoires in COVID-19. Clones were sequenced by immunoSEQ multiplex PCR, and TCRdb holds only the in-frame ones, with some missing. The sample contains some 190,000 clones, 82% of which appear only once. Sequenced input: peripheral blood. These receptors were obtained from a woman between 55 and 75 years old with COVID-19, enrolled during active disease.

The chain uses TRBV7-2 and TRBJ2-3; TRBD2 matches at 8 bases. Trimming took 1 base from V and 6 from J; bases not matched to a gene: 3. Germline values: CDR1 SGHTA, CDR2 FQGNSA. The CDR3 length is 14 residues. The CDR3 sequence: CASSLGGGRDTQYF. Here the CDR3 DNA reads TGTGCCAGCAGCTTAGGGGGCGGGAGGGATACGCAGTATTTT.

This sequence joins TRBV5-4 and TRBJ1-4, with 9 bases that match TRBD1. CDR3 length: 14 amino acids. The germline V gene has CDR1 SGHNT and CDR2 YYREEE (reference sequence). The V and J ends lost 4 bases and 4 bases, in that order; junction bases with no gene match: 2. DNA of the CDR3: TGTGCCAGCAGCCCGGACAGGGGTAATGAAAAACTGTTTTTT. Encoded protein: CASSPDRGNEKLFF. Complete variable domain (other parts from reference TRBV5-4 and TRBJ1-4): ETGVTQSPTHLIKTRGQQVTLRCSSQSGHNTVSWYQQALGQGPQFIFQYYREEENGRGNFPPRFSGLQFPNYSSELNVNALELDDSALYLCASSPDRGNEKLFFGSGTQLSVL.

V gene TRBV9 combines with J gene TRBJ2-3; D is uncertain. The CDR3 totals 13 residues. Trimming took 0 bases from V and 5 from J, leaving 7 bases between them. Germline V lookup: CDR1 SGDLS, CDR2 YYNGEE. CDR3 in DNA: TGTGCCAGCAGCGTAGGATTCGGAGATACGCAGTATTTT. Translation: CASSVGFGDTQYF.

CDR3 protein: CASSYYDRGKDYGYTF. The CDR3 bases are TGTGCCAGCAGTTACTACGACAGGGGCAAGGACTATGGCTACACCTTC. This chain joins TRBV6-5 and TRBJ1-2, with 8 bases identical to TRBD1. The junction had 7 bases not matched to a gene; V was cut back by 1 base and J by 3 bases. CDR3 size: 16 residues. Germline values: CDR1 MNHEY, CDR2 SVGAGI.

This clone was recorded once. The CDR3 DNA reads TGTGCCAGCAGCCTACAGGGAAACAACTATGGCTACACCTTC. Residues: CASSLQGNNYGYTF. This chain links TRBV28 with TRBJ1-2, with a possible D match to TRBD1 (6 bases). CDR3 length equals 14 residues. CDR1 is MDHEN and CDR2 is SYDVKM in the germline V gene. Between the trimmed V and J ends, which lost 6 bases and 2 bases, there was a span of 13 bases.

This clone was observed a single time. The gene calls are TRBV7-9 and TRBJ2-1; 12 positions agree with TRBD1. The CDR3 contains 15 residues. After removal of 8 bases from V and 4 bases from J, the junction contained 6 bases not matched to a gene. From germline, CDR1 is SEHNR and CDR2 FQNEAQ (reference sequence). The CDR3 bases are TGTGCCAGCGGGGGACAGGGGGCGGGTTACAATGAGCAGTTCTTC. This gives the protein CASGGQGAGYNEQFF.

The chain is built from TRBV4-2 and TRBJ1-1; D possibly corresponds to TRBD1 (6 bases). Germline assignment: CDR1 LGHNA and CDR2 YNFKEQ. V was clipped by 1 base and J by 10 bases, with 13 bases between them. The CDR3 is made up of 13 amino acids. In DNA form, the CDR3 reads TGTGCCAGCAGCCAAGCTACCAGGGGTACAGCTTTCTTT. This translates into CASSQATRGTAFF.

The chain couples TRBV19 to TRBJ1-2, with D tentatively TRBD1 (5 bases). Germline lookup yields CDR1 LNHDA and CDR2 SQIVND (reference sequence). This CDR3 contains 14 residues. The V end lost 3 bases, the J end lost 3 bases, and 11 bases lay between the germline ends. CDR3 DNA sequence: TGTGCCAGTAGTATCCAGGGTGTCGACTATGGCTACACCTTC. This codes for CASSIQGVDYGYTF.

V gene TRBV30 combines with J gene TRBJ1-5; D unresolved. V was pared by 4 bases and J by 7 bases, with 14 bases between. CDR1 GTSNPN and CDR2 SVGIG come from the germline V gene (reference sequence). CDR3 size: 13 residues. The CDR3 loop is CAWTKGPGQPQHF. CDR3 in DNA: TGTGCCTGGACTAAAGGCCCCGGGCAGCCCCAGCATTTT.

This clone has just a few counts. The V gene is TRBV5-6, the J gene TRBJ2-7; D is possibly TRBD1 (6 bases). This CDR3 comprises 13 residues. The V and J ends lost 1 base and 3 bases respectively, with 8 bases between them. The germline V gene has CDR1 SGHDT and CDR2 YYEEEE. CDR3 bases: TGTGCCAGCAGCTTGAGAGGGGGCTACGAGCAGTACTTC. It codes for CASSLRGGYEQYF.

About this clone itself: The same CDR3 can be traced to other DNA sequences in this sample. This sequence joins TRBV29-1 and TRBJ1-1; TRBD1 is a possible D gene (5 bases). Trimming cost V 3 bases and J 4 bases, with 6 bases left between them. Germline CDR1 is SQVTM and CDR2 is ANQGSEA. The CDR3 is made up of 11 amino acids. CDR3 region: CSVDRGTEAFF. Written as DNA, the CDR3 is TGCAGCGTTGATAGGGGCACTGAAGCTTTCTTT.

The genes are TRBV2 and TRBJ2-2; D gene uncertain. From germline, CDR1 is SNHLY and CDR2 FYNNEI. The CDR3 has 15 residues. V lost 1 base and J lost 0, with 6 bases in between. As DNA, the CDR3 is TGTGCCAGCAGTGAAGGGCATACGAACACCGGGGAGCTGTTTTTT. Translation: CASSEGHTNTGELFF.

This clone was detected once. V and J are TRBV10-3 and TRBJ1-1; D possibly corresponds to TRBD1 (5 bases). V lost 10 bases and J lost 1, with 10 bases in between. CDR3 length: 12 residues. Per the germline V gene, CDR1 is ENHRY and CDR2 is SYGVKD. The CDR3 nucleotides are TGTGCCACCACAACAGGGAACACTGAAGCTTTCTTT. The encoded protein is CATTTGNTEAFF.

This clone has a handful of counts. The chain employs TRBV7-9 and TRBJ2-3; 7 bases align to TRBD2. The CDR3 totals 15 residues. V trimming: 8 bases; J trimming: 3 bases; junction bases outside the gene matches: 11. Germline V gene lookup returns CDR1 SEHNR and CDR2 FQNEAQ (reference sequence). The CDR3 DNA sequence: TGTGCCAGCTCCCGCCTTGGCGGGAGTACAGATACGCAGTATTTT. The encoded protein is CASSRLGGSTDTQYF.

The rearrangement joins TRBV5-4 to TRBJ1-2; D is ambiguous. V was shortened by 2 bases and J by 6 bases, with 11 bases between the two germline ends. The CDR3 has 13 amino acids. Germline V CDR1 and CDR2: SGHNT, YYREEE (reference sequence). The CDR3 is CASSFGAVDGYTF. The CDR3 DNA sequence: TGTGCCAGCAGCTTTGGAGCAGTCGATGGCTACACCTTC.

This chain joins TRBV10-3 and TRBJ1-5; D ambiguous. Per germline, CDR1 ENHRY and CDR2 SYGVKD. The CDR3 extends over 13 amino acids. Trimming took 5 bases from V and 1 from J, leaving 6 bases between them. The CDR3 DNA follows: TGTGCCATCAGTCCACAGAGCAATCAGCCCCAGCATTTT. Translating it yields CAISPQSNQPQHF.

A few counts support this clone. This chain connects TRBV6-1 to TRBJ2-2, with a possible D match to TRBD2 (6 bases). Trimming removed 1 base at V and 7 bases at J, with 16 bases between. Germline loops: CDR1 MNHNS, CDR2 SASEGT. The CDR3 runs 16 residues. The CDR3 coding sequence is TGTGCCAGCAGTGAAGGGGTCTTTGGCGGGGTCGGGGAGCTGTTTTTT. This sequence encodes CASSEGVFGGVGELFF.

The CDR3 here is CASSALAGGNNEQFF. The CDR3 DNA sequence: TGTGCCAGCAGCGCGTTAGCGGGAGGGAACAATGAGCAGTTCTTC. V gene TRBV9 combines with J gene TRBJ2-1; 11 nucleotides agree with TRBD2. From germline, CDR1 is SGDLS and CDR2 YYNGEE. V dropped 3 bases and J dropped 5; count of bases not matched to a gene: 4. The CDR3 extends over 15 amino acids. Together with reference TRBV9 and TRBJ2-1, the CDR3 gives the full variable domain: DSGVTQTPKHLITATGQRVTLRCSPRSGDLSVYWYQQSLDQGLQFLIQYYNGEERAKGNILERFSAQQFPDLHSELNLSSLELGDSALYFCASSALAGGNNEQFFGPGTRLTVL.

V is TRBV12-2 and J is TRBJ2-1; no check of the table's D call, TRBD2, against the DNA was made. TRBV12-2 is tagged as a pseudogene. This CDR3 has 14 residues. The CDR3 DNA sequence: TGTGCAAGTCGCTTAGGGACTAGCTACAATGAGCAGTTCTTC. Amino acids: CASRLGTSYNEQFF.

The rearrangement links TRBV28 to TRBJ1-2; 9 bases agree with TRBD1. The CDR3 has 13 residues. Germline loops: CDR1 MDHEN, CDR2 SYDVKM. V trimming: 5 bases; J trimming: 7 bases; junction bases outside the gene matches: 5. The CDR3 spells CASSPPGQGGYTF. The DNA for the CDR3 is TGTGCCAGCAGTCCCCCGGGACAGGGTGGCTACACCTTC.

The V call is TRBV2, the J call TRBJ2-4; D possibly corresponds to TRBD1 (5 bases). Trimming removed 1 base at V and 6 bases at J, with 7 bases between. This CDR3 contains 13 residues. The germline CDR1 and CDR2 sequences are SNHLY and FYNNEI. The CDR3 loop is CASSEEGVNIQYF. The CDR3, as DNA: TGTGCCAGCAGTGAAGAAGGGGTAAACATTCAGTACTTC.

V is TRBV4-3 and J is TRBJ2-1, with 10 positions matching TRBD2. V was pared by 1 base and J by 4 bases, with 4 bases of the junction left unmatched. From germline, CDR1 is LGHNA and CDR2 YSLEER. The CDR3 length is 16 residues. Here the CDR3 reads CASSQARTSGYNEQFF. CDR3 nucleotides: TGCGCCAGCAGCCAAGCCCGGACTAGCGGTTACAATGAGCAGTTCTTC.

This clone occurred a few times. The V gene is TRBV2, the J gene TRBJ1-4, with D perhaps TRBD1 (5 bases). The CDR3 totals 13 residues. Trimming left V 4 bases short and J 8 bases short, with 11 bases between. Germline CDR1 SNHLY, CDR2 FYNNEI. As DNA, the CDR3 is TGTGCCAGCAGTGTCAGGGTGTCGGAAAAACTGTTTTTT. It specifies CASSVRVSEKLFF.

As for this clone: At one end the junction does not follow the germline gene, possibly because of a read error. The rearrangement links TRBV7-7 to TRBJ2-1, with 8 positions matching TRBD2. CDR3 length: 15 amino acids. In germline, CDR1 is SSHAT, CDR2 FNYEAQ (reference sequence). The CDR3 protein is CASSLRRGDVNEQFF. CDR3 nucleotide sequence: TGTGCTAGCAGCTTGAGGCGGGGGGACGTCAATGAGCAGTTCTTC.

This chain links TRBV27 with TRBJ2-1; 10 nucleotides agree with TRBD2. CDR1 is MNHEY and CDR2 is SMNVEV in the germline V gene (reference sequence). The length of the CDR3 is 16 residues. V dropped 2 bases and J dropped 7; count of bases not matched to a gene: 8. CDR3 nucleotide sequence: TGTGCCAGCAGTTTAGGTTTAGCGGGGGGCGGGAATGAGCAGTTCTTC. It encodes CASSLGLAGGGNEQFF.

The CDR3 region is CASTFGQTNYGYTF. Here the CDR3 DNA reads TGTGCCAGCACCTTCGGACAGACTAACTATGGCTACACCTTC. V is TRBV28 and J is TRBJ1-2, with D possibly TRBD1 on 6 matching bases. Trimming removed 7 bases from V and 0 bases from J, with 12 bases in between. This CDR3 has 14 residues. Germline CDR1 and CDR2: MDHEN and SYDVKM.